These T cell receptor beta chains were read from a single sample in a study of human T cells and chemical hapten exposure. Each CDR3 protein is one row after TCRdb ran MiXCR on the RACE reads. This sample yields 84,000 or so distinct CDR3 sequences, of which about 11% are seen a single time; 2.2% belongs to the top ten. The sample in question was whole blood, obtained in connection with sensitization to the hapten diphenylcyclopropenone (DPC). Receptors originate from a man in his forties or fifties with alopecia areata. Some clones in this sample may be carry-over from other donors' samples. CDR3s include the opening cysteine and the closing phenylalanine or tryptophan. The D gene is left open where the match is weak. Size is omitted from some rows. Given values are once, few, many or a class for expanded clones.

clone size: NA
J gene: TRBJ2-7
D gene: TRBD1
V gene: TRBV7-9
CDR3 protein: CASSPNLGGARPYEQYF
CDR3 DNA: TGTGCCAGCAGCCCTAACCTAGGGGGCGCTAGGCCCTACGAGCAGTACTTC

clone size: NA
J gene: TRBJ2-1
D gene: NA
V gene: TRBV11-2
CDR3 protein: CASSVGSYNEQFF
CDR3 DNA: TGTGCCAGCAGCGTCGGGAGTTACAATGAGCAGTTCTTC

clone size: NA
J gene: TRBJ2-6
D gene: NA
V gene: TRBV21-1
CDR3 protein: CASSTFRDRVPGANVLTF
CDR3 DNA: TGTGCCAGCAGCACGTTCCGGGACAGGGTCCCTGGGGCCAACGTCCTGACTTTC

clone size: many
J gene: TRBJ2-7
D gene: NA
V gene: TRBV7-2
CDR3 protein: CASGKRVGFEQYF
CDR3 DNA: TGTGCCAGCGGGAAAAGGGTAGGGTTTGAGCAGTACTTC

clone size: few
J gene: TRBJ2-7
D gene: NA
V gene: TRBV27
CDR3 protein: CASSLGVSQEGHSYEQYF
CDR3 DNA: TGTGCCAGCAGTTTAGGGGTTTCGCAAGAGGGCCACTCCTACGAGCAGTACTTC

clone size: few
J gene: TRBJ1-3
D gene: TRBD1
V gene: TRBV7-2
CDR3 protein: CASSSRTGQSGNTIYF
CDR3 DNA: TGTGCCAGCAGCTCCCGGACAGGACAATCTGGAAACACCATATATTTT

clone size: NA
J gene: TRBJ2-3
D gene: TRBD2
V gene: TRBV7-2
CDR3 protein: CASSQGAGRGPTDTQYF
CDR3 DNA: TGTGCCAGCAGCCAAGGAGCGGGGCGGGGACCCACAGATACGCAGTATTTT

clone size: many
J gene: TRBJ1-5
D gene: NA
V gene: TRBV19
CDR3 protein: CASRRENSNQPQHF
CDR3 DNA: TGTGCCAGTAGGCGGGAGAATAGCAATCAGCCCCAGCATTTT

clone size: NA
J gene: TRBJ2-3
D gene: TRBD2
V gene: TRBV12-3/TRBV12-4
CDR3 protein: CASSAAGEGGGTDTQYF
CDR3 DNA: TGTGCCAGCTCCGCTGCGGGAGAGGGAGGCGGCACAGATACGCAGTATTTT

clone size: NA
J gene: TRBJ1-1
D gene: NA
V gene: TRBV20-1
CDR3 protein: CSARDGRISTEAFF
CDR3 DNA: TGCAGTGCTAGAGATGGGAGAATAAGCACTGAAGCTTTCTTT

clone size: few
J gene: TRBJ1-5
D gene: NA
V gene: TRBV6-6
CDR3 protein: CASSPHRDNQPQHF
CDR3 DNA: TGTGCCAGCAGCCCCCACAGGGACAATCAGCCCCAGCATTTT

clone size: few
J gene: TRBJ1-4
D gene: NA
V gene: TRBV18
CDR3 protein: CASSPLPPDLQSEKLFF
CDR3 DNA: TGTGCCAGCTCACCACTCCCCCCAGACCTCCAAAGCGAAAAACTGTTTTTT

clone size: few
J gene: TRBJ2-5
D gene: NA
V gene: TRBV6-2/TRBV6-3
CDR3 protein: CASSHGRDQYF
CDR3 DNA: TGTGCCAGCAGCCATGGAAGGGACCAGTACTTC

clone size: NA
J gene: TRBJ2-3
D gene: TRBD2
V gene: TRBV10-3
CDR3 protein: CAISDPSGVTDTQYF
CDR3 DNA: TGTGCCATCAGTGATCCCAGCGGGGTCACAGATACGCAGTATTTT

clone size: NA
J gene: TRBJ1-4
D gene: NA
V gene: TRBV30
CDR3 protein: CAWSVIRRRGEKLFF
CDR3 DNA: TGTGCCTGGAGTGTAATCCGGAGGAGAGGGGAAAAACTGTTTTTT

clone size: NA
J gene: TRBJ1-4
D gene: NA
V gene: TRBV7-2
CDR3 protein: CASSLQSNEKLFF
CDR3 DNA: TGTGCCAGCAGCTTACAGTCTAATGAAAAACTGTTTTTT

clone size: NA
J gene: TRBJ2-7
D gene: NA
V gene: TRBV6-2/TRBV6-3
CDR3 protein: CASSCVPGNADF
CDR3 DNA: TGTGCCAGCTCCTGTGTGCCGGGGAACGCTGACTTC

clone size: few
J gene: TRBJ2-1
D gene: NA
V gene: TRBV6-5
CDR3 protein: CASSTRTTWTANEQFF
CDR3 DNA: TGTGCCAGCAGTACGCGTACGACCTGGACAGCCAATGAGCAGTTCTTC

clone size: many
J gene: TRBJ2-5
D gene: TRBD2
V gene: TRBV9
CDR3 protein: CASSTGLAGETQYF
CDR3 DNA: TGTGCCAGCAGCACGGGACTAGCGGGAGAGACCCAGTACTTC

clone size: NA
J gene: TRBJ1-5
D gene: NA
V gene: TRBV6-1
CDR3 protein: CASSEFSNQPQHF
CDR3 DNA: TGTGCCAGCAGTGAATTTAGCAATCAGCCCCAGCATTTT

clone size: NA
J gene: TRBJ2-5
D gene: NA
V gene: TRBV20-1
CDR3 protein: CSANDPGRNLETQYF
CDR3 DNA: TGCAGTGCTAATGATCCGGGACGCAACTTGGAGACCCAGTACTTC

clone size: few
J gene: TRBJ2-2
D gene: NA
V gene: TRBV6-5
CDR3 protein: CASSYSWTGELFF
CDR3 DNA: TGTGCCAGCAGTTACTCCTGGACCGGGGAGCTGTTTTTT

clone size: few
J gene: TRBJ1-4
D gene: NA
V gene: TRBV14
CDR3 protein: CASSQVRSSEKLFF
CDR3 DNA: TGTGCCAGCAGCCAAGTGAGGAGTAGTGAAAAACTGTTTTTT

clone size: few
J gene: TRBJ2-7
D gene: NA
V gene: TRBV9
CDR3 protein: CASSRDTYEQYF
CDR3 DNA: TGTGCCAGCAGCCGCGACACCTACGAGCAGTACTTC

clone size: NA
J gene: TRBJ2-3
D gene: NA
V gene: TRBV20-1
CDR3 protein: CSAAGGRRGRLSTDTQYF
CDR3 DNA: TGCAGTGCCGCGGGGGGGCGCAGGGGGCGACTGAGCACAGATACGCAGTATTTT

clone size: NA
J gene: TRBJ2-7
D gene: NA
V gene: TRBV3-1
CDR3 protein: CASSQGRELTYEQYF
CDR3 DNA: TGTGCCAGCAGCCAAGGCCGGGAGCTTACCTACGAGCAGTACTTC

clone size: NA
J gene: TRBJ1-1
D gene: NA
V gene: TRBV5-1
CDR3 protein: CASSLKGLDTEAFF
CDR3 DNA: TGCGCCAGCAGCTTGAAGGGGCTCGACACTGAAGCTTTCTTT

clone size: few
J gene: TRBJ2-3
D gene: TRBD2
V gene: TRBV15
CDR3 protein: CATRTSGRTDTQYF
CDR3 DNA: TGTGCCACCCGGACTAGCGGGAGAACAGATACGCAGTATTTT

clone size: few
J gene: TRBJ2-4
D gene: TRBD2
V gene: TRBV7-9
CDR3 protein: CASSHTGLADKNIQYF
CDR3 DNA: TGTGCCAGCAGCCATACTGGGCTAGCGGACAAAAACATTCAGTACTTC

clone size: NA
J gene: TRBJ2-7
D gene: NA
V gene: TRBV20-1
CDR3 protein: CSAPPGSRGEYF
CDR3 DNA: TGCAGTGCTCCCCCAGGGTCAAGAGGAGAATACTTC

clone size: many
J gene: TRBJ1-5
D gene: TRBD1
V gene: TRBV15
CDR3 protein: CATSRDRGGGQPQHF
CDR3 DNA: TGTGCCACCAGCAGAGATAGAGGGGGCGGTCAGCCCCAGCATTTT

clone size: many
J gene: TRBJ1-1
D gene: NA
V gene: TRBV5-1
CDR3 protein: CASSLEGFGTEAFF
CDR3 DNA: TGCGCCAGCAGCTTGGAAGGTTTTGGGACTGAAGCTTTCTTT

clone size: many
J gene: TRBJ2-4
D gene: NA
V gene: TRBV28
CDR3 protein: CASGTSWNIQYF
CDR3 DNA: TGTGCCAGCGGGACGTCGTGGAACATTCAGTACTTC

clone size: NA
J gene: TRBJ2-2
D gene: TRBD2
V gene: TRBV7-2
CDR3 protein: CTSSQEGLAGRNTGELFF
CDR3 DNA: TGTACCAGCAGCCAAGAGGGGCTAGCGGGACGAAACACCGGGGAGCTGTTTTTT

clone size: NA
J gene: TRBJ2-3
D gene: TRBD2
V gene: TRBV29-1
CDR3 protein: CSVEGTSGTDTQYF
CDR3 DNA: TGCAGCGTCGAAGGGACTAGCGGCACAGATACGCAGTATTTT

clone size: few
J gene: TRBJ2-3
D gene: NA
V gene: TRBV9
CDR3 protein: CASSVGGTSDTQYF
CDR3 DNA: TGTGCCAGCAGCGTAGGAGGGACAAGCGATACGCAGTATTTT

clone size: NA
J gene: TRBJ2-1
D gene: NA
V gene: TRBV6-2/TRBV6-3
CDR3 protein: CASNRVGNEQFF
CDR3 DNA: TGTGCCAGCAATCGCGTGGGCAATGAGCAGTTCTTC

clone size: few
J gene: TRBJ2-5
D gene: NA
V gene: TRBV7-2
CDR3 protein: CASSSGRRETQYF
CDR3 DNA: TGTGCCAGCAGCTCAGGGCGCCGGGAGACCCAGTACTTC

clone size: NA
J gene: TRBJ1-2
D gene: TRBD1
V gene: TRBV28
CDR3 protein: CASSFPPPDRPTNYGYTF
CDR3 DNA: TGTGCCAGCAGTTTTCCCCCCCCGGACAGGCCTACTAACTATGGCTACACCTTC

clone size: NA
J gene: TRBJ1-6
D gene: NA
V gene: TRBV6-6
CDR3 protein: CASDPGTSYSYNSPLHF
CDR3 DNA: TGTGCCAGTGATCCCGGGACTTCCTACTCCTATAATTCACCCCTCCACTTT

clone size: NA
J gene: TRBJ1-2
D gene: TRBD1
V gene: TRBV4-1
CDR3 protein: CASSQDGDRAYTF
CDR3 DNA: TGCGCCAGCAGCCAAGATGGAGACAGGGCCTACACCTTC

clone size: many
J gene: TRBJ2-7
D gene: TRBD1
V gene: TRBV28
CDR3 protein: CASSFWQGAYEQYF
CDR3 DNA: TGTGCCAGCAGTTTTTGGCAGGGGGCCTACGAGCAGTACTTC

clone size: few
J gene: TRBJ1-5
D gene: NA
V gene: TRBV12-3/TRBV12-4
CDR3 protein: CASSVSTGPHQPQHF
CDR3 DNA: TGTGCCAGCAGCGTCTCGACCGGACCTCATCAGCCCCAGCATTTT

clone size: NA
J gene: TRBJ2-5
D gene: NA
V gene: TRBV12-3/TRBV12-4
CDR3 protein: CASSTRSVQETQYF
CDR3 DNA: TGTGCCAGCAGTACCCGTTCAGTCCAAGAGACCCAGTACTTC

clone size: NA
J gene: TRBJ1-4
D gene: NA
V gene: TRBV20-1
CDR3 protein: CSARDWRGQDSEKLFF
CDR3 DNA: TGCAGTGCTAGAGATTGGCGGGGGCAGGATTCGGAAAAACTGTTTTTT

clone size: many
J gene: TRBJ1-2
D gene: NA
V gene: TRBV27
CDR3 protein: CASSLAGRHGYTF
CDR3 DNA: TGTGCCAGCAGTTTAGCAGGGCGGCATGGCTACACCTTC

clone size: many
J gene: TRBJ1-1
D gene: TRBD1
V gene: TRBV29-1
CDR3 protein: CSVETGVNTEAFF
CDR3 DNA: TGCAGCGTTGAAACAGGGGTGAACACTGAAGCTTTCTTT

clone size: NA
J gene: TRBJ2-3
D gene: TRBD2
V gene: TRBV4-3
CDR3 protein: CASSQDLRESDTQYF
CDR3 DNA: TGCGCCAGCAGCCAAGATCTGCGGGAGTCAGATACGCAGTATTTT

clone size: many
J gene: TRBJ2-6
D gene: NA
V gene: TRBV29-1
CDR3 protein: CSVEDLGTSSGANVLTF
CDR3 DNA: TGCAGCGTTGAAGATCTGGGGACGAGCTCTGGGGCCAACGTCCTGACTTTC

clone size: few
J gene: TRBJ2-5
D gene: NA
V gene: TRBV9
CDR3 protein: CASSVGGSQETQYF
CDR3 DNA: TGTGCCAGCAGCGTGGGGGGCAGCCAAGAGACCCAGTACTTC

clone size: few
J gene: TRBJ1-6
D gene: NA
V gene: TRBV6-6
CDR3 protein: CASTDLGVRPRYNSPLHF
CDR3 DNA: TGTGCCAGCACCGATCTGGGTGTCAGACCGAGATATAATTCACCCCTCCACTTT

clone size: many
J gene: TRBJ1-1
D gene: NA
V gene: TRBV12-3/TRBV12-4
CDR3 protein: CASSLWQNTEAFF
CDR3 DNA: TGTGCCAGCAGTTTATGGCAGAACACTGAAGCTTTCTTT